The 18 T cell receptor beta chains below all came from one sample that was sequenced in a study of monozygotic twins with inflammatory bowel disease. One entry per CDR3 protein, without DNA, is what TCRdb gives after re-calling the 5' RACE reads. The table lists approximately 340,000 distinct CDR3 sequences. Sequences were obtained from blood. Receptors originate from a human donor with ulcerative colitis or Crohn's disease, or a healthy co-twin of an affected twin (not recorded which).

CDR3: CASSFEGGNNEQFF. This chain connects TRBV5-1 to TRBJ2-1; no DNA is available, so the TRBD2 call from TCRdb remains unchecked. Germline V gene sequence: CDR1 SGHRS, CDR2 YFSETQ. The CDR3 has 14 residues.

CDR3 residues: CASSPQTESYGYTF. The V and J genes are TRBV7-9 and TRBJ1-2. This CDR3 has 14 amino acids. CDR1 SEHNR and CDR2 FQNEAQ come from the germline V gene (reference sequence).

The rearrangement uses TRBV5-1 and TRBJ1-2; the TCRdb call, TRBD1, lacks DNA for checking. This CDR3 is built from 14 residues. Germline CDR1 SGHRS, CDR2 YFSETQ. This CDR3 is CARPGDRDQYGYTF.

The chain recombines TRBV5-1 with TRBJ2-5; lacking DNA, the TRBD1 call made by TCRdb goes unchecked. CDR1 is SGHRS, CDR2 YFSETQ, per germline. The CDR3 spans 15 residues. CDR3 sequence reads: CASSLSWGATQTQYF. The whole variable domain, remainder taken from reference TRBV5-1 and TRBJ2-5, is KAGVTQTPRYLIKTRGQQVTLSCSPISGHRSVSWYQQTPGQGLQFLFEYFSETQRNKGNFPGRFSGRQFSNSRSEMNVSTLELGDSALYLCASSLSWGATQTQYFGPGTRLLVL.

The chain carries TRBV7-9 and TRBJ1-1. This CDR3 comprises 13 residues. Per germline, CDR1 SEHNR and CDR2 FQNEAQ (reference sequence). The CDR3 sequence: CASSHPPWPEAFF.

This chain uses TRBV7-8 with TRBJ2-1; TCRdb calls TRBD1, which cannot be checked without DNA. Per germline, CDR1 SGHVS and CDR2 FQNEAQ. The CDR3 covers 16 residues. The CDR3: CASSPRALRPPNEQFF.

The chain couples TRBV6-6 to TRBJ2-1. The length of the CDR3 is 13 residues. Germline V gives CDR1 MNHNY, CDR2 SVGAGI (reference sequence). The CDR3 here is CASQAQEFNEQFF.

The chain uses TRBV3-1 and TRBJ2-5; the TCRdb D gene call, TRBD1, has no DNA to confirm it. CDR3 length: 15 amino acids. Per germline, CDR1 LGHDT and CDR2 YNNKEL (reference sequence). The CDR3 loop is CASSPMPGQQVTQYF.

The V gene is TRBV5-1, the J gene TRBJ2-1; the D call of TRBD2 rests on TCRdb alone, since no DNA is present to check it. This CDR3 spans 15 amino acids. Germline CDR1 and CDR2: SGHRS and YFSETQ. The CDR3 protein is CASSLVAGKTDEQFF. The full variable domain, rest sourced from reference TRBV5-1 and TRBJ2-1, is KAGVTQTPRYLIKTRGQQVTLSCSPISGHRSVSWYQQTPGQGLQFLFEYFSETQRNKGNFPGRFSGRQFSNSRSEMNVSTLELGDSALYLCASSLVAGKTDEQFFGPGTRLTVL.

CDR3 loop: CASSTGQATYNEQFF. The gene calls are TRBV28 and TRBJ2-1; lacking DNA, the TRBD1 call made by TCRdb goes unchecked. This CDR3 is built from 15 residues. Looked up from germline, CDR1 is MDHEN and CDR2 is SYDVKM.

The chain links TRBV18 to TRBJ2-3; the TRBD2 assignment by TCRdb is unverifiable without DNA. This CDR3 has 17 amino acids. Germline loops: CDR1 KGHSH, CDR2 LQKENI. CDR3 in amino acids: CASSPGTSGSSTDTQYF.

The chain uses TRBV27 and TRBJ2-2. Per the germline V gene, CDR1 is MNHEY and CDR2 is SMNVEV (reference sequence). The CDR3 consists of 12 residues. The CDR3: CASSFQLGELFF.

The chain employs TRBV27 and TRBJ1-1; the D call from TCRdb, TRBD1, cannot be confirmed without DNA. CDR3 length: 14 residues. Germline CDR1 MNHEY, CDR2 SMNVEV (reference sequence). CDR3 residues: CASSSNRGVTEAFF.

V gene TRBV29-1 combines with J gene TRBJ2-5. The CDR3 length is 13 residues. Germline CDR1 is SQVTM and CDR2 is ANQGSEA. The CDR3 reads CSVEGNVQETQYF.

V gene TRBV5-1 combines with J gene TRBJ2-2; the D gene TCRdb calls, TRBD2, cannot be checked with no DNA. The CDR3 runs 21 residues. Germline loops: CDR1 SGHRS, CDR2 YFSETQ. The chain's CDR3 is CASSLIPLLAGGPSDTGELFF.

The chain employs TRBV30 and TRBJ2-2. Germline CDR1 reads GTSNPN; CDR2 reads SVGIG (reference sequence). This CDR3 has 16 amino acids. The CDR3 region is CAWRVWELQNTGELFF.

The chain is built from TRBV5-6 and TRBJ2-3; the D call of TRBD1 rests on TCRdb alone, since no DNA is present to check it. This CDR3 comprises 15 residues. Germline V gene data show CDR1 as SGHDT and CDR2 as YYEEEE. The CDR3 loop is CASSQGPTSTDTQYF.

This chain links TRBV27 with TRBJ2-2; there is no DNA to check the TCRdb D call of TRBD1. The length of the CDR3 is 16 residues. Germline V CDR1 and CDR2: MNHEY, SMNVEV (reference sequence). The CDR3 protein is CASSSFRTGGTGELFF.